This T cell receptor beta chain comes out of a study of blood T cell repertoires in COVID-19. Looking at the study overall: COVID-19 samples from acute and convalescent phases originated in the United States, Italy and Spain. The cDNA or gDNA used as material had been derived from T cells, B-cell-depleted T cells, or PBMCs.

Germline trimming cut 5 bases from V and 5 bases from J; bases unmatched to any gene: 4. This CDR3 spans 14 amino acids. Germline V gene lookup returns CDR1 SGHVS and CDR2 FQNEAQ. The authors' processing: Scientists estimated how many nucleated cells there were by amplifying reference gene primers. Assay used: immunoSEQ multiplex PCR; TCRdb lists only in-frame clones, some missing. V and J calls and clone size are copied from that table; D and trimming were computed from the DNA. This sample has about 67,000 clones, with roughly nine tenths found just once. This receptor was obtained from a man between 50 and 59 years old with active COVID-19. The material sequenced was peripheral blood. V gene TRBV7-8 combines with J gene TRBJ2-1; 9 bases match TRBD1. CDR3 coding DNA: TGTGCCAGCAGCCAGGACAGGGGCGACAATGAGCAGTTCTTC. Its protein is CASSQDRGDNEQFF.